The 29 T cell receptor beta chains below all came from one sample that was sequenced in a study of T cells in Graves' hyperthyroidism and ophthalmopathy. Amplified TCR beta CDR3 regions derived from RNA transcripts. The HTBI primer set served for first-round RT-PCR of the TCR CDR3. TCRdb itself ran the multiplex PCR reads through MiXCR, one entry per CDR3 protein. The sample includes about 360,000 distinct CDR3 sequences, 15% to 18% of them seen just once. The material sequenced was blood. The source of these receptors is a woman between 18 and 30 years old with Graves' hyperthyroidism that later progressed to Graves' ophthalmopathy.

This clonotype has a count of ten or more. The CDR3 reads CASSTPTGTADYEQYF. CDR3 nucleotides: TGTGCCAGCAGTACGCCAACCGGGACCGCTGACTACGAGCAGTACTTC. This rearrangement joins TRBV12-3 or TRBV12-4 to TRBJ2-7; D could derive from TRBD1 or TRBD2 (5 bases each). V was shortened by 5 bases and J by 3 bases, with 20 bases between the two germline ends. CDR3 size: 16 residues.

The sample holds one count of this clonotype. This may stem from a read error, because a much larger clone lies one nucleotide away. The chain combines TRBV6-2 or TRBV6-3 with TRBJ1-1; D possibly corresponds to TRBD1 (6 bases). There are 15 residues in the CDR3. V lost 5 bases and J 7 bases, leaving 20 bases between the germline ends. CDR1 and CDR2 (germline): MNHEY, SVGEGT. Here the CDR3 reads CASSNPGHGLREAFF. In DNA form, the CDR3 reads TGTGCCAGCAGTAATCCGGGACACGGTTTGCGTGAAGCTTTCTTT.

This clonotype was picked up a small number of times. The V gene is TRBV5-4, the J gene TRBJ2-3; 7 nucleotides match TRBD2. Trimming cost V 4 bases and J 2 bases; bases outside gene matches: 4. Per germline, CDR1 SGHNT and CDR2 YYREEE (reference sequence). The length of the CDR3 is 14 residues. The CDR3 DNA is TGTGCCAGCAGCCTGGGACTAACCACAGATACGCAGTATTTT. It specifies CASSLGLTTDTQYF.

At least ten counts were recorded for this clonotype. The gene calls are TRBV4-1 and TRBJ2-6; D perhaps matches TRBD1 (5 bases). V was cut by 4 bases and J by 4 bases, with 11 bases left in between. The CDR3 covers 15 residues. CDR1 is MGHRA, CDR2 YSYEKL, per germline. The CDR3 nucleotides read TGCGCCAGCAGCCTCTCAGGGAACGGGGCCAACGTCCTGACTTTC. Protein sequence: CASSLSGNGANVLTF.

Only a few counts were recorded for this clonotype. This chain connects TRBV28 to TRBJ1-4, with 9 bases fitting TRBD1. The V and J ends lost 6 bases and 8 bases, in that order; junction bases with no gene match: 7. CDR3 length: 14 amino acids. Germline CDR1 MDHEN, CDR2 SYDVKM. As DNA, the CDR3 is TGTGCCAGCAGACTGACAGGGGGGAGCGAAAAACTGTTTTTT. Residues: CASRLTGGSEKLFF.

On this clonotype itself: Possible read error: a much larger clone is one base away. The chain employs TRBV7-9 and TRBJ2-5; 9 bases fit TRBD1. Germline loops: CDR1 SEHNR, CDR2 FQNEAQ (reference sequence). The CDR3 has 16 residues. This chain's CDR3 is CASSPRDRVTSDTRYF. The CDR3 DNA is TGTGCCAGCAGCCCCCGGGACAGGGTGACGTCGGACACCCGGTACTTC.

In the case of this clonotype: A much larger clone differs from this one at a single base, so this may be a read error. The chain combines TRBV18 with TRBJ1-2; tentatively, D is TRBD1 (5 bases). Trimming removed 0 bases at V and 5 bases at J, with 13 bases between. Germline CDR1 reads KGHSH; CDR2 reads LQKENI. The CDR3 has 15 residues. CDR3 loop: CASSPPERAGYGYTF. DNA of the CDR3: TGTGCCAGCTCACCACCTGAGAGGGCAGGGTATGGCTACACCTTC.

The V call is TRBV12-3 or TRBV12-4, the J call TRBJ2-2; 8 bases match TRBD2. The CDR3 has 17 amino acids. V trimming: 1 base; J trimming: 6 bases; junction bases outside the gene matches: 10. In DNA, the CDR3 is TGTGCCAGCAGTTTAGTAGGGCTAGCGGGCCGGCCCGGGGAGCTGTTTTTT. It yields the protein CASSLVGLAGRPGELFF.

This clonotype occurred many times. The rearrangement links TRBV5-1 to TRBJ2-7; 9 nucleotides agree with TRBD2. V lost 0 bases, J lost 0 bases, and 10 bases stayed unmatched. The CDR3 runs 18 residues. CDR1 is SGHRS, CDR2 YFSETQ, per germline. CDR3 in amino acids: CASSLVLAGSISSYEQYF. The CDR3 DNA is TGCGCCAGCAGCTTGGTCCTAGCGGGGAGTATCAGCTCCTACGAGCAGTACTTC.

The V and J genes are TRBV10-2 and TRBJ2-5; TRBD2 is a possible D gene (6 bases). V gave up 8 bases and J gave up 1 base, with 11 bases separating them. Germline V gene sequence: CDR1 WSHSY, CDR2 SAAADI. The CDR3 extends over 13 amino acids. CDR3: CASRAGPQETQYF. CDR3 sequence (DNA): TGCGCCAGCCGCGCGGGGCCCCAAGAGACCCAGTACTTC.

The V gene is TRBV6-1, the J gene TRBJ2-4; 8 positions match TRBD2. Germline values: CDR1 MNHNS, CDR2 SASEGT. The CDR3 is 17 amino acids. The V and J ends lost 5 bases and 2 bases, in that order; junction bases with no gene match: 11. The CDR3 spells CASSNGAGDPPKNIQYF. The CDR3 DNA sequence: TGTGCCAGCAGTAATGGAGCGGGAGATCCTCCCAAAAACATTCAGTACTTC.

This clonotype appeared many times. The CDR3, as DNA: TGTGCCAGCAGCTTACGTTCGGAGACCCAGTACTTC. Translation: CASSLRSETQYF. The chain carries TRBV7-9 and TRBJ2-5; D unclear. V was pared by 2 bases and J by 5 bases, with 6 bases between. The CDR3 spans 12 residues. Germline V gives CDR1 SEHNR, CDR2 FQNEAQ (reference sequence).

The table lists this clonotype with many counts. This chain joins TRBV2 and TRBJ2-1; D not resolved. The CDR3 has 17 amino acids. The germline V gene has CDR1 SNHLY and CDR2 FYNNEI. Trimming took off 3 bases at V and 0 bases at J, with 15 bases between the two ends. CDR3 loop: CASSDGVDIISYNEQFF. CDR3 nucleotide sequence: TGTGCCAGCAGTGACGGTGTGGATATCATCTCCTACAATGAGCAGTTCTTC.

This clonotype was observed at least ten times. The chain joins TRBV5-6 to TRBJ1-1; D ambiguous. Germline V gives CDR1 SGHDT, CDR2 YYEEEE. The CDR3 has 16 amino acids. V lost 0 bases and J 4 bases, leaving 16 bases between the germline ends. CDR3 in amino acids: CASSLVPAIRGTEAFF. CDR3 DNA: TGTGCCAGCAGCTTGGTCCCAGCGATCCGCGGCACTGAAGCTTTCTTT.

This clonotype was counted ten times or more. The chain links TRBV28 to TRBJ2-2, with 7 nucleotides matching TRBD1. Germline CDR1 MDHEN, CDR2 SYDVKM. Unmatched junction bases numbered 8, after V lost 4 bases and J lost 0 bases. The CDR3 is made up of 17 amino acids. In nucleotides, the CDR3 is TGTGCCAGCAGTTCGGGACAGCTAATCGCGAACACCGGGGAGCTGTTTTTT. Encoded protein: CASSSGQLIANTGELFF.

This clonotype showed up many times. The chain uses TRBV12-3 or TRBV12-4 and TRBJ2-5; possible D gene TRBD2, 6 bases. This CDR3 region has 13 residues. V shed 6 bases and J shed 1 base, with 9 bases lying between them. For the CDR3, the DNA is TGTGCCAGCAGAGGACTATCCCAAGAGACCCAGTACTTC. As protein: CASRGLSQETQYF.

This clonotype occurred a few times. The chain has TRBV9 and TRBJ2-1; 10 positions match TRBD1. Per the germline V gene, CDR1 is SGDLS and CDR2 is YYNGEE. CDR3 length equals 17 residues. V was pared by 0 bases and J by 5 bases, with 8 bases of the junction left unmatched. The CDR3 reads CASSVGRATGGHNEQFF. CDR3 in DNA: TGTGCCAGCAGCGTAGGGAGGGCGACAGGGGGCCACAATGAGCAGTTCTTC.

Note on this clonotype: A much larger clone differs from this one at a single base, so this may be a read error. This chain uses TRBV28 with TRBJ2-3; D unresolved. CDR1 is MDHEN and CDR2 is SYDVKM in the germline V gene. CDR3 length equals 14 residues. The DNA of the CDR3 is TGTGCCAGCAGTTTACCCGAGGCCACAGATACGCGGTATTTT. It yields the protein CASSLPEATDTRYF. The full variable domain, in which reference TRBV28 and TRBJ2-3 provide the parts outside the CDR3, is DVKVTQSSRYLVKRTGEKVFLECVQDMDHENMFWYRQDPGLGLRLIYFSYDVKMKEKGDIPEGYSVSREKKERFSLILESASTNQTSMYLCASSLPEATDTRYFGPGTRLTVL.

This clonotype was observed at least ten times. The V gene is TRBV6-2 or TRBV6-3, the J gene TRBJ2-7; 14 nucleotides align to TRBD2. The germline gives CDR1 MNHEY, CDR2 SVGEGT. This CDR3 has 14 residues. V shed 6 bases and J 11 bases; nucleotides not matched to a gene: 9. The CDR3 nucleotides are TGTGCCAGCAGAAACGCGGGACTAGCGGGAGAAGAGTACTTC. This codes for CASRNAGLAGEEYF.

Concerning this clonotype itself: Since a much larger clone is just one base distant, this may be a read error. This rearrangement joins TRBV5-1 to TRBJ2-7; D not certain. Trimming took off 0 bases at V and 5 bases at J, with 15 bases between the two ends. The germline V gene encodes CDR1 SGHRS and CDR2 YFSETQ. The length of the CDR3 is 15 residues. CDR3 protein: CASSLANGVAHEQYF. CDR3 nucleotide sequence: TGCGCCAGCAGCTTGGCAAACGGAGTCGCGCACGAGCAGTACTTC.

This chain connects TRBV5-6 to TRBJ1-1; D unresolved. Germline lookup yields CDR1 SGHDT and CDR2 YYEEEE. CDR3 size: 13 residues. Trimming pared 5 bases from V and 1 base from J, leaving 9 bases between. The CDR3 sequence: CASRTASNTEAFF. The CDR3 nucleotides read TGTGCCAGCAGAACGGCCTCGAACACTGAAGCTTTCTTT.

This clonotype was seen repeatedly, ten times or more. This chain links TRBV20-1 with TRBJ1-2; 8 positions match TRBD1. The CDR3 totals 14 residues. J lost 6 bases, V lost 0 bases, and 6 bases had no gene match. Germline CDR1 DFQATT, CDR2 SNEGSKA (reference sequence). CDR3 sequence: CSARDLGQGNGYTF. As DNA, the CDR3 is TGCAGTGCTAGAGATCTAGGACAGGGTAATGGCTACACCTTC.

This clonotype was counted ten times or more. V is TRBV5-1 and J is TRBJ2-3; 8 bases align to TRBD1. The CDR3 totals 16 residues. Losses at the gene ends were 2 bases for V and 0 bases for J; bases not matched to a gene: 5. The germline V gene encodes CDR1 SGHRS and CDR2 YFSETQ. CDR3 in DNA: TGCGCCAGCAGCTTCGGACAGGGCCGTAGCACAGATACGCAGTATTTT. Translated: CASSFGQGRSTDTQYF.

This clonotype was counted ten times or more. This chain connects TRBV6-5 to TRBJ2-7; 11 bases match TRBD2. Germline V gives CDR1 MNHEY, CDR2 SVGAGI. With V trimmed by 2 bases and J by 2 bases, 5 bases remained unmatched. The CDR3 spans 16 residues. The CDR3 spells CASSYGTSGETYEQYF. CDR3 DNA: TGTGCCAGCAGTTACGGGACTAGCGGAGAGACCTACGAGCAGTACTTC.

This clonotype showed up many times. J is TRBJ2-3 and V is TRBV28; possibly TRBD1 for D (6 bases). V was cut by 6 bases and J by 0 bases, with 19 bases left in between. Germline CDR1 reads MDHEN; CDR2 reads SYDVKM. CDR3 length: 17 amino acids. The CDR3 here is CASSRMTGHESTDTQYF. The CDR3 DNA reads TGTGCCAGCAGCCGTATGACAGGTCACGAAAGCACAGATACGCAGTATTTT. Supplemented by reference TRBV28 and TRBJ2-3, the full variable domain reads DVKVTQSSRYLVKRTGEKVFLECVQDMDHENMFWYRQDPGLGLRLIYFSYDVKMKEKGDIPEGYSVSREKKERFSLILESASTNQTSMYLCASSRMTGHESTDTQYFGPGTRLTVL.

This clonotype was counted a few times. This may arise from a read error, as a much more abundant clone is one base away. The chain employs TRBV11-2 and TRBJ2-1; no clear D. The CDR3 loop spans 16 amino acids. V was pared by 1 base and J by 2 bases, with 12 bases between. Germline-derived CDR1 and CDR2 are SGHAT and FQNNGV. The CDR3 here is CASSLGVVTPYNEQFF. Written as DNA, the CDR3 is TGTGCCAGCAGCTTAGGGGTAGTTACCCCCTACAATGAGCAGTTCTTC.

This clonotype was seen many times. In nucleotides, the CDR3 is TGTGCCAGCAGCCAAGGGGGGGGACACAATGAGCAGTTCTTC. As protein: CASSQGGGHNEQFF. The chain joins TRBV3-1 to TRBJ2-1, with 7 bases that match TRBD2. This CDR3 has 14 residues. Trimming took 1 base from V and 5 from J; bases not matched to a gene: 2. Germline loops: CDR1 LGHDT, CDR2 YNNKEL (reference sequence).

The genes are TRBV6-2 or TRBV6-3 and TRBJ2-1; D not certain. V lost 7 bases and J lost 4, with 8 bases in between. The V gene's germline CDR1 is MNHEY and CDR2 SVGEGT. CDR3 length equals 12 residues. CDR3 nucleotides: TGTGCCAGCAAATCAGGATACAATGAGCAGTTCTTC. As protein: CASKSGYNEQFF.

This chain links TRBV28 with TRBJ1-5; the D is unclear. The V gene's germline CDR1 is MDHEN and CDR2 SYDVKM. Between the trimmed V and J ends, which lost 8 bases and 7 bases, there was a span of 12 bases. The CDR3 length is 12 residues. CDR3 bases: TGTGCCAGCGCTGTCCGTGGCCAGCCCCAGCATTTT. Protein product: CASAVRGQPQHF. Based on the CDR3 plus reference TRBV28 and TRBJ1-5, the full variable domain is DVKVTQSSRYLVKRTGEKVFLECVQDMDHENMFWYRQDPGLGLRLIYFSYDVKMKEKGDIPEGYSVSREKKERFSLILESASTNQTSMYLCASAVRGQPQHFGDGTRLSIL.